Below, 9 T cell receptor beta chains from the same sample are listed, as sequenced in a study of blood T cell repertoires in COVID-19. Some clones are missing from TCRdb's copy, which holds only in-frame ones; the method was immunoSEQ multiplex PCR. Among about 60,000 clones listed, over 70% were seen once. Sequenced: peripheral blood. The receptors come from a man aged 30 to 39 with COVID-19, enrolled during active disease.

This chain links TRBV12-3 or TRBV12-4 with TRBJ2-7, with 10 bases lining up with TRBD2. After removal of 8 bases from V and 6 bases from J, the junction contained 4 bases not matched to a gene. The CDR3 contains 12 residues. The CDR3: CASGTSAREQYF. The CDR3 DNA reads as TGTGCCAGCGGGACTAGCGCGCGCGAGCAGTACTTC.

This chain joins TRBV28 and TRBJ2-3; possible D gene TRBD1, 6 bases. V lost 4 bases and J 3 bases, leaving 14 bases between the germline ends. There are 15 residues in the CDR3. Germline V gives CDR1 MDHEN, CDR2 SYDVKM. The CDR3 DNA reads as TGTGCCAGCAGTTCAGGACAGCCAGGGACAGATACGCAGTATTTT. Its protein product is CASSSGQPGTDTQYF. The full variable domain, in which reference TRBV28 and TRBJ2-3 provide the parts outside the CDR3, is DVKVTQSSRYLVKRTGEKVFLECVQDMDHENMFWYRQDPGLGLRLIYFSYDVKMKEKGDIPEGYSVSREKKERFSLILESASTNQTSMYLCASSSGQPGTDTQYFGPGTRLTVL.

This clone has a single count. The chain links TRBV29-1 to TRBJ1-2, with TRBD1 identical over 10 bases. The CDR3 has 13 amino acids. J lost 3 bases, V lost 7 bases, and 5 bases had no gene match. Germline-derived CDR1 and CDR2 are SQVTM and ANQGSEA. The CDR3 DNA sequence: TGCAGCGGGAAGACAGGGGGCGACTATGGCTACACCTTC. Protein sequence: CSGKTGGDYGYTF.

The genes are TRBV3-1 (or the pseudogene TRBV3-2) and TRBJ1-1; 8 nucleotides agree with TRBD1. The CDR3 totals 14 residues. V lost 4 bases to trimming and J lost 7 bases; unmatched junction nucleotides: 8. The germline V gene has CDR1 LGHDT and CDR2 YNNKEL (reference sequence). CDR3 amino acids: CASSPIRGTGEAFF. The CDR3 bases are TGTGCCAGCAGCCCTATTAGAGGGACAGGTGAAGCTTTCTTT.

The CDR3 spells CASRRDRAYEQYF. CDR3 sequence (DNA): TGTGCCAGCAGGAGGGACAGGGCGTACGAGCAGTACTTC. This chain joins TRBV2 and TRBJ2-7, with 9 bases lining up with TRBD1. The CDR3 extends over 13 amino acids. V gave up 6 bases and J gave up 4 bases; unmatched junction bases: 4. Germline loops: CDR1 SNHLY, CDR2 FYNNEI.

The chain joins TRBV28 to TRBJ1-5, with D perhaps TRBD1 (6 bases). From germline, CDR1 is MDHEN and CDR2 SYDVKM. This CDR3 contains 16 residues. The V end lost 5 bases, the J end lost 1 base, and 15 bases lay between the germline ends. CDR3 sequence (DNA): TGTGCCAGCAGTGAGGTACAGGGTGGGAGCAATCAGCCCCAGCATTTT. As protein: CASSEVQGGSNQPQHF. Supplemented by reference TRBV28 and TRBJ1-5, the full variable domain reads DVKVTQSSRYLVKRTGEKVFLECVQDMDHENMFWYRQDPGLGLRLIYFSYDVKMKEKGDIPEGYSVSREKKERFSLILESASTNQTSMYLCASSEVQGGSNQPQHFGDGTRLSIL.

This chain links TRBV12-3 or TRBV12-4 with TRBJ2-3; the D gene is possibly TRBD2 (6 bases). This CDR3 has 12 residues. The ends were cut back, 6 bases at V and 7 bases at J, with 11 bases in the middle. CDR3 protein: CASRGGTYTQYF. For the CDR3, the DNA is TGTGCCAGCAGGGGAGGTACCTATACGCAGTATTTT.

CDR3 nucleotide sequence: TGTGCCAGCAGTCCCGGGGAGGACGGAGGAAACACCATATATTTT. Translation: CASSPGEDGGNTIYF. V usage is TRBV6-6 and J usage is TRBJ1-3, with D unresolved. Germline CDR1 and CDR2: MNHNY and SVGAGI (reference sequence). The CDR3 has 15 residues. V gave up 5 bases and J gave up 4 bases, with 15 bases separating them.

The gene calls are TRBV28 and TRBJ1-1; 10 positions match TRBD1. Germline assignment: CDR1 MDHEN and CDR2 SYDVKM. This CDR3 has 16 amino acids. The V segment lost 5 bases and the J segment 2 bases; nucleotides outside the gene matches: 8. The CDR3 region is CASSPRDRGYNTEAFF. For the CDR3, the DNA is TGTGCCAGCAGTCCCCGGGACAGGGGTTACAACACTGAAGCTTTCTTT.